This T cell receptor beta chain was captured by sequencing in a study of blood T cell repertoires in COVID-19. Study summary: COVID-19 samples from acute and convalescent phases originated in the United States, Italy and Spain. PBMCs, B-cell-depleted T cells, or T cells provided the cDNA or gDNA that made up the material.

The V gene's germline CDR1 is SNHLY and CDR2 FYNNEI. Trimming took 7 bases from V and 4 from J, leaving 19 bases between them. The CDR3 runs 15 residues. Authors' processing steps: Scientists estimated how many nucleated cells there were by amplifying reference gene primers. Some clones are missing from TCRdb's copy, which holds only in-frame ones; the method was immunoSEQ multiplex PCR. That table is the source of V, J and clone size, and D and trimming were worked out from the DNA. The sample has fewer than 25,000 clones; less than 95% are singletons. Sequences were obtained from peripheral blood. This TCR was sampled from a human donor in a cohort sampled during active COVID-19. This chain uses TRBV2 with TRBJ2-5; D may be TRBD2 (6 bases). The CDR3 DNA is TGTGCCAGCACCCCTAACGGCGGGACGGGAGAGACCCAGTACTTC. This sequence encodes CASTPNGGTGETQYF.